This paragraph reports one TCR beta chain. These data belong to a study of cytomegalovirus exposure and HLA in healthy donors. Turning to the study itself: Genotyping showed around 81% of 300 to 450 donors falling in the Caucasian-associated ancestry cluster.

PCR primers comprised 60 Vbeta and 13 Jbeta primers. The data were produced by immunoSEQ multiplex PCR, yet TCRdb's version contains in-frame clones alone and is incomplete. The sample consists of some 98,000 clones, about two thirds of them appearing once. Looked up from germline, CDR1 is DFQATT and CDR2 is SNEGSKA (reference sequence). Trimming at V came to 5 bases and at J to 12 bases, leaving 8 bases not matched to a gene. There are 11 residues in the CDR3. This clonotype was sampled from a man aged 50 to 59 in good health and CMV-seronegative. The chain couples TRBV20-1 to TRBJ1-1; the match to TRBD1 covers 8 bases. The source material was PBMCs. The CDR3 bases are TGCAGTGCTCACCGGGACAGGACCACTTTCTTT. Protein product: CSAHRDRTTFF.